This is a list of T cell receptor beta chains from one sample in a study of shared clonotypes between healthy human individuals. Assay: immunoSEQ multiplex PCR; the TCRdb copy retains only in-frame clones and omits some. The sample comprises roughly 2 million clones, more than 90% of which are singletons, and more than 0.1% rests with the top ten. Sequencing was performed on naive CD4+ T cells sorted from blood. The receptors come from a man aged 18 to 29 in good health. Both conserved end residues are part of each CDR3. The order of the fields is clone size, CDR3 length, J gene, D gene, V gene, CDR3 protein, CDR3 DNA. The D gene is left open where the match is weak. The size field is filled for only some rows; it gives once, few, many or a size class.

>.|15|TRBJ1-6|.|TRBV2
CATKLESSYNSPLHF
TGTGCCACTAAATTAGAGAGCTCCTATAATTCACCCCTCCACTTT
>.|15|TRBJ1-2|.|TRBV4-1
CASSQYTTGSDGYTF
TGCGCCAGCAGCCAATATACAACAGGGTCGGATGGCTACACCTTC
>.|14|TRBJ1-2|.|TRBV7-2
CASSRMTDNYGYTF
TGTGCCAGCAGTCGCATGACGGATAACTATGGCTACACCTTC
>.|12|TRBJ2-5|.|TRBV7-6
CASSSIQETQYF
TGTGCCAGCAGCTCCATTCAAGAGACCCAGTACTTC
>once|16|TRBJ2-1|TRBD1|TRBV5-1
CASSSLTGMGNNEQFF
TGCGCCAGCAGCTCGCTGACAGGGATGGGAAACAATGAGCAGTTCTTC
>.|13|TRBJ1-5|.|TRBV27
CASSLSNNQPQHF
TGTGCCAGCAGTTTATCTAACAATCAGCCCCAGCATTTT
>.|14|TRBJ2-1|TRBD2|TRBV6-5
CASSGSGRGNEQFF
TGTGCCAGCAGTGGTAGCGGGAGAGGCAATGAGCAGTTCTTC
>.|16|TRBJ2-5|.|TRBV5-4
CASSLVVGGQGETQYF
TGTGCCAGCAGCTTGGTGGTGGGGGGCCAAGGAGAGACCCAGTACTTC
>.|13|TRBJ2-3|.|TRBV19
CASSNRAGDTQYF
TGTGCCAGTAGTAATCGAGCGGGAGATACGCAGTATTTT
>.|13|TRBJ1-6|.|TRBV5-1
CASSLAQGSTLHF
TGCGCCAGCAGCTTGGCCCAAGGGTCCACCCTCCACTTT
>.|14|TRBJ1-6|.|TRBV30
CAWKRDGYNSPLHF
TGTGCCTGGAAGAGGGACGGCTATAATTCACCCCTCCACTTT
>.|13|TRBJ2-1|.|TRBV30
CAVESRVNNEQFF
TGTGCGGTGGAGTCCAGGGTGAACAATGAGCAGTTCTTC
>.|17|TRBJ1-3|.|TRBV2
CASSVKGFGISGNTIYF
TGTGCCAGCAGTGTAAAAGGCTTTGGAATCTCTGGAAACACCATATATTTT
>.|13|TRBJ1-6|.|TRBV10-2
CASKAGIVAPLHF
TGCGCCAGCAAAGCGGGGATCGTCGCACCCCTCCACTTT
>.|14|TRBJ1-5|.|TRBV6-5
CASSPPGGNQPQHF
TGTGCCAGCAGTCCCCCGGGGGGCAATCAGCCCCAGCATTTT
>.|14|TRBJ1-5|.|TRBV6-5
CASSYSGINQPQHF
TGTGCCAGCAGTTACTCAGGGATTAATCAGCCCCAGCATTTT
>.|13|TRBJ1-1|TRBD1|TRBV7-2
CASSYGTGRPAFF
TGTGCCAGCAGCTACGGGACAGGACGACCGGCTTTCTTT
>.|17|TRBJ2-3|.|TRBV9
CASSSKTLAALTDTQYF
TGTGCCAGCAGCTCAAAGACTCTAGCAGCGCTCACAGATACGCAGTATTTT
>.|15|TRBJ2-3|.|TRBV9
CASSALAPLSDTQYF
TGTGCCAGCAGCGCGCTAGCCCCTCTGTCGGATACGCAGTATTTT
>.|15|TRBJ2-5|.|TRBV18
CASSRQTGPQETQYF
TGTGCCAGCTCAAGACAGACAGGTCCACAAGAGACCCAGTACTTC
>once|14|TRBJ1-1|.|TRBV30
CAWSPGGGAIEAFF
TGTGCCTGGAGTCCGGGGGGTGGGGCGATTGAAGCTTTCTTT
>.|12|TRBJ1-3|.|TRBV6-5
CASSYRGNTIYF
TGTGCCAGCAGTTACCGGGGAAACACCATATATTTT
>.|14|TRBJ2-6|.|TRBV7-2
CASSAPSGANVLTF
TGTGCCAGCAGCGCGCCTTCTGGGGCCAACGTCCTGACTTTC
>.|15|TRBJ2-2|TRBD2|TRBV19
CASLAGGPDTGELFF
TGTGCCAGCCTAGCGGGAGGGCCGGACACCGGGGAGCTGTTTTTT
>.|19|TRBJ2-6|TRBD1|TRBV27
CASSLHWDRSFGGANVLTF
TGTGCCAGCAGTTTACATTGGGACAGATCCTTCGGTGGGGCCAACGTCCTGACTTTC
>.|15|TRBJ2-3|TRBD2|TRBV6-5
CASSWGLAGADTQYF
TGTGCCAGCAGTTGGGGACTAGCGGGTGCAGATACGCAGTATTTT
>.|14|TRBJ2-6|.|TRBV2
CASIRNSGANVLTF
TGTGCCAGCATTCGAAACTCTGGGGCCAACGTCCTGACTTTC
>.|12|TRBJ2-7|.|TRBV30
CAWKVQWGEQYF
TGTGCCTGGAAAGTACAGTGGGGTGAGCAGTACTTC